This entry concerns a single T cell receptor beta chain. This clone's antigen is unknown. No much larger clone exists at a distance of one base, and base qualities are not known. The cohort was made up of 666 healthy bone marrow donors. Cohort members were all nominally healthy when sampled, although unrecorded immune exposures were likely present. The donor was CMV seronegative and was included in the group of 352 seronegative cohort members. Each donor provided a peripheral blood sample, and peripheral blood mononuclear cells were used for TCR beta sequencing. The Qiagen DNeasy Blood Extraction Kit was used to extract genomic DNA from the blood cell samples. Measured from the cysteine to the phenylalanine, the CDR3 is 13 residues long. Left in the record is the CDR3 DNA by itself, 39 bases read in frame from the first base. V was cut back by 5 bases and J by 2 bases, leaving a gap of 10 bases between them. From a lookup of the germline V gene, CDR1 and CDR2 are MNHEY and SVGAGI.

Preparation of the library involved the immunoSEQ multiplex PCR assay. For the multiplex PCR, a mixture combining 60 forward primers for TCR Vbeta segments and 13 reverse primers for TCR Jbeta segments was used. A multiplex PCR assay on genomic DNA amplified the CDR3 region of rearranged TCR beta genes. The Illumina HiSeq System was used to sequence the amplified TCR beta libraries as 87-base-pair reads. The paper's data handling went like this. In a later analysis, about 80 million unique TCR beta chains were counted across the 500 to 850 repertoires, and some 10 million of these chains were shared by at least two donors. To remove PCR and sequencing errors, raw reads were error-corrected and collapsed into unique sequences using a nearest-neighbor algorithm that merged closely related sequences. To assign V, D and J gene segments, CDR3 sequences were aligned to IMGT reference sequences. For a sequence to be retained, a match of at least six nucleotides was required to both a V gene segment and a J gene segment. Rearrangements were classified as productive when the CDR3 lacked stop codons and remained in frame with V and J, and all other rearrangements were classified as non-productive. Following IMGT convention, CDR3 was defined as the stretch from the second conserved V-encoded cysteine to the conserved J-encoded phenylalanine. Sequences without an unambiguous match to a single V gene segment were excluded from the earlier analysis of several hundred of the donors. In an earlier analysis of a few hundred of the donors, a V segment was called functional when productive rearrangements were above 56.7%, and segregating when the standard deviation between donors exceeded 5%. A statistical classification framework was built to diagnose cytomegalovirus status from the catalog of TCR beta chain sequences. A later analysis assigned V and J genes by comparing TCR nucleotide sequences with IMGT/GENE-DB human TR gene sequences. A later analysis assigned CDR3 sequences and most-parsimonious VDJ recombination scenarios with the TCRdist pipeline. In a later analysis, each TCR beta chain was defined by its CDR3 amino acid sequence together with its V-gene family, and reads lacking a unique V-gene family were excluded. In a later analysis, around 650 highly shared, low-generation-probability nucleotide sequences were removed to address suspected cross-contamination and a sequencing artifact. For each public chain, a later analysis derived a clonal expansion index from normalized ranks of inferred template counts within each repertoire. A later analysis computed generation probabilities with a VDJ recombination model fitted to out-of-frame rearrangements, and checked the results against IGoR. In a later analysis, hypergeometric tests were used to score TCR-TCR, TCR-HLA and TCR-CMV co-occurrence, with a repertoire-size bias correction applied to TCR pairs. False discovery rates were estimated in a later analysis by permuting HLA or CMV assignments 20 times. In a later analysis, co-occurring TCRs were grouped using DBSCAN, with TCRdist sequence similarity added in when clustering inside HLA-allele-positive subsets. For co-occurrence clustering, repertoires with fewer than 30,000 or more than 120,000 public chains were excluded, along with roughly five repertoires with anomalous nucleotide sharing. The table comes from immuneACCESS by way of TCRdb, which keeps in-frame sequences with V and J called. Part of the clones is missing from these tables; in studies checked, under half for an unresolved V gene and the rest for unknown reasons. The V and J calls and clone size are taken from that table; D and trimming were inferred from the DNA. Within this sample are some 150,000 clones, with around four fifths of them counted one time only. The ten largest clones represent approximately 1.4% of the sample.

The data stem from a study of cytomegalovirus exposure and HLA in healthy donors (dated by TCRdb to the late 2010s). Broadly, across the study: In an earlier analysis of approximately 500 of the donors, 250 to 350 Gb of sequence data and about 110 million unique TCR beta sequences from 150 million to 200 million T cells were reported. About 300 gigabases of sequencing data and approximately 80 million unique TCR sequences were included in an early release covering around 600 HLA-typed donors. The genetic ancestry cluster associated with self-reported Caucasian donors included around four fifths of the approximately 430 genotyped donors. The study aimed to test whether cataloging public T cell receptors could reveal signatures of past pathogen exposure. The study profiled the T cell repertoires of 550 to 700 subjects by immunosequencing and related them to cytomegalovirus serostatus. Along with the approximately 700-subject first cohort, a separate validation cohort of over a hundred different subjects was used. To predict cytomegalovirus infection status, the study brought together high-throughput TCR immunosequencing, statistical association of individual TCRs with disease status, and machine learning. A later analysis re-examined previously published TCR beta repertoires from about 700 donors and added high-resolution HLA genotyping to investigate patterns of TCR occurrence. Rather than using new phenotypic data, the later analysis identified candidate immune exposures from TCR beta sequences and from how often those sequences occurred across donors. An earlier analysis of 587 of the donors used high-throughput TCR beta sequencing to judge whether each TCR beta V gene segment behaved as functional or pseudogenic. Donor age, sex, ethnicity and CMV serostatus were compiled alongside the repertoire data. Genome-wide SNP genotypes for about 65% of the 666 donors were used in a later genetic analysis, which treated that subset as a discovery cohort. Every repertoire in the discovery cohort had been generated on one and the same sequencing platform. Both class I and class II loci were covered by HLA typing, at four-digit resolution. The number of typed donors differed by locus: about 620-640 for A, B, C, DRB1 and DQB1; 500 to 550 for DQA1; some 610 for DPA1; and around 490 for DPB1. A few DR-DQ haplotypes were handled as single units for association and clustering because linkage in the cohort was strong. Across approximately 400 genotyped donors of the cohort, an average of approximately 240,000 unique TCR beta nucleotide sequences per donor were sequenced, and roughly 20% of those sequences were non-productive.

Results the study describes overall, beyond this receptor: Because the 87-base-pair reads could not distinguish some IMGT-functional V segments, including TRBV6-2 and TRBV6-3, those segments were excluded. In both the original and validation cohorts, the classifier was reported to diagnose cytomegalovirus status with high specificity and sensitivity. A later analysis found that most CMV-associated TCR beta chains appeared HLA-restricted, with HLA associations seemingly driven largely by CMV exposure. An earlier analysis of some 590 of the donors showed that most TCR beta V segments appeared in productive rearrangements either about 87% or about 30% of the time, which broadly matched IMGT annotations. Correlated functional status among segregating V segments might reflect linkage disequilibrium, but an unknown experimental factor could not be ruled out. In a later analysis, TCR association rates were found to vary across HLA loci, with the most associated TCRs seen for DRB1 alleles and the fewest for HLA-C alleles. Compared with the roughly 720-donor mean, donors in an Asian-associated ancestry cluster had fewer N-insertions in productive TCRs, according to a later genetic analysis. Strong co-occurrence of HLA alleles, especially DR and DQ, made assigning TCR associations to individual alleles difficult. A later analysis reported that several top co-occurrence clusters appeared linked to parvovirus B19, influenza, CMV and Epstein-Barr virus. Immune exposure information for the cohort was limited to CMV serostatus. In this cohort, only TCR beta chains were sequenced, and detectable features were limited by the absence of alpha or paired-chain data. Compared with equally common non-associated chains, HLA-associated TCR beta chains in a later analysis were more clonally expanded and had lower generation probabilities. In vitro tests confirmed that a few of the cytomegalovirus-associated TCR beta chains recognize cytomegalovirus antigens. A further reported finding was that TCR beta sequences accurately predicted the HLA-A and HLA-B alleles for most subjects in the first cohort. In a later genetic analysis, a missense DCLRE1C variant was associated with V-gene and J-gene trimming of TCR beta chains, and the association was replicated in an independent cohort. HLA typing was unavailable for some donors at each locus, so association tests used only the typed subset. Because counts were too low, around 18 rarely observed V segments, including chromosome 9 orphons, were left out of the earlier analysis of 500 to 650 of the donors. Specific HLA alleles were associated with over 15,000 TCR beta sequences at a false discovery rate of 0.05 in a later analysis. The presence/absence analyses assumed that sequencing depth was roughly uniform across donors, and that assumption may not be true. In the study, some 160 TCR beta chains were listed as associated with cytomegalovirus. It was suggested by the authors that the approach could potentially be generalized to other disease states and immunological phenotypes. A cluster of highly shared sequence variants was judged likely to represent a technical artifact of the sequencing pipeline. While some public TCRs were present in many individuals, most TCR sequences turned up only very rarely across donors.

The chain is encoded by TRBV6-5 joined to TRBJ2-7; TRBD1 is a weak D gene call, 6 bases matching. Source material: PBMCs. This TCR came from a middle-aged woman in good health and CMV-seronegative. The CDR3 protein sequence reads: CASSRTVPYEQYF. The bases are TGTGCCAGCAGTCGGACAGTTCCCTACGAGCAGTACTTC.